The subject of this entry is one TCR beta chain. What it binds is not known. The sample is drawn from a study of shared clonotypes between healthy human individuals. Study in general: For every donor, three CD4 naive, three CD4 memory, two CD8 naive and one CD8 memory plates were used.

HIV-negative, healthy adults without recent acute infections or vaccinations were the donors. Method: immunoSEQ multiplex PCR; TCRdb's copy keeps in-frame clones and lacks some. This table holds fewer than 1.6 million clones, around 98.5% found once. General observations from the study: Relative to their counterparts shared across all four donors, non-shared clonotypes exhibited diminished generation probabilities. What rarefaction showed was incomplete sorted-subset sequencing despite large depth.

The ends were cut back, 2 bases at V and 8 bases at J, with 13 bases in the middle. From germline, CDR1 is MNHNY and CDR2 SVGAGI (reference sequence). CDR3 size: 14 residues. The chain employs TRBV6-6 and TRBJ2-1; D remains unclear. The receptor was isolated from a man aged 25-45 years in good health. The sequencing sample was made of naive CD4+ T cells sorted from blood. The subset denotes: CD45RA+ positively selected. CDR3 nucleotide sequence: TGTGCCAGCAGTTACCCGACGTCAGGCGATGAGCAGTTCTTC. Amino acids: CASSYPTSGDEQFF.